This TCR beta chain was retrieved from a study of blood T cell repertoires in COVID-19. Study-wide background: Samples came from the United States, Italy and Spain, spanning acute and convalescent COVID-19. The cDNA or gDNA used as material had been derived from T cells, B-cell-depleted T cells, or PBMCs.

In germline, CDR1 is SGHDT, CDR2 YYEEEE. V dropped 2 bases and J dropped 6; count of bases not matched to a gene: 8. The CDR3 spans 14 residues. In the original analysis: Reference gene primers were amplified, and this amplification served to estimate nucleated cell counts. Assay used: immunoSEQ multiplex PCR; TCRdb lists only in-frame clones, some missing. V and J calls and clone size are given by that table; D and trimming were obtained from the DNA. The sample includes about 80,000 clones, about 91% of them seen just once. This sequence was found in a woman of 80 years or more with acute or convalescent COVID-19. The sequenced material came from peripheral blood. The V gene is TRBV5-6, the J gene TRBJ2-7, with 7 bases matching TRBD1. The CDR3 bases are TGTGCCAGCAGCTTCAGACAGGGTTCTGGCGAGCAGTACTTC. This gives the protein CASSFRQGSGEQYF.